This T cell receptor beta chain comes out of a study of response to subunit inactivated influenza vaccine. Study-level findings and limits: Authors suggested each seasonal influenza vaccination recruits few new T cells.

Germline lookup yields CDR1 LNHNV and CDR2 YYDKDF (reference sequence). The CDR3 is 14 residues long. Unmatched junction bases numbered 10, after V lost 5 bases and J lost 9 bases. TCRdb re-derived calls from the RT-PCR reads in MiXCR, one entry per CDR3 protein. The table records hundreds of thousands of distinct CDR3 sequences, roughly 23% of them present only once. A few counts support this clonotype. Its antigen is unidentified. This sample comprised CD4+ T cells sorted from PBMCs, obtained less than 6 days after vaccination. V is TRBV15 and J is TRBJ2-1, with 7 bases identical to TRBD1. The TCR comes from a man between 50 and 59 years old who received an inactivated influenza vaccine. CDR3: CATSLRQGRGEQFF. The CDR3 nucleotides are TGTGCCACCAGCCTGCGACAGGGCCGGGGTGAGCAGTTCTTC.